The 8 T cell receptor beta chains listed next were all sequenced from one sample in a study of blood T cell repertoires in COVID-19. Sequenced by immunoSEQ multiplex PCR; TCRdb stores in-frame clones only, minus some. The profile shows 180,000 or so clones, 70% to 90% of them singletons. Material for sequencing was peripheral blood. The receptors shown here come from a woman older than 75 with acute or convalescent COVID-19.

V is TRBV9 and J is TRBJ1-5, with TRBD1 identical over 11 bases. The CDR3 runs 14 residues. Unmatched junction bases numbered 4, after V lost 2 bases and J lost 9 bases. CDR1 SGDLS and CDR2 YYNGEE come from the germline V gene. Here the CDR3 reads CASSVGTGGMPQHF. The CDR3 DNA follows: TGTGCCAGCAGCGTCGGGACAGGGGGTATGCCCCAGCATTTT.

The chain links TRBV5-8 to TRBJ1-1; TRBD1 aligns across 7 bases. This CDR3 has 14 residues. J was trimmed by 11 bases and V by 1 base; bases with no gene match: 11. CDR1 and CDR2 from the germline V gene are SGHTS and YDEGEE. The CDR3: CASSLLADRLGAFF. As DNA, the CDR3 is TGTGCCAGCAGCTTGCTGGCGGACAGGCTGGGGGCTTTCTTT.

A note on this clone: The sample has other DNA sequences that encode this CDR3 too. The V gene is TRBV7-2, the J gene TRBJ2-1, with D possibly TRBD1 on 6 matching bases. The V gene lost 6 bases and the J gene lost 1 base, with 13 bases spanning the gap. Germline CDR1 reads SGHTA; CDR2 reads FQGNSA. The CDR3 runs to 15 residues. CDR3 sequence reads: CASRRVQGSYNEQFF. CDR3 DNA sequence: TGTGCCAGCAGGAGGGTACAGGGTTCCTACAATGAGCAGTTCTTC.

This clone was recorded a few times. The chain links TRBV7-3 to TRBJ1-1; D uncertain. The germline V gene encodes CDR1 SGHTA and CDR2 FQGTGA. The V and J ends lost 4 bases and 0 bases respectively, with 6 bases between them. The CDR3 spans 13 residues. As DNA, the CDR3 is TGTGCCAGCAGCTCCCGTATGAACACTGAAGCTTTCTTT. It translates to CASSSRMNTEAFF.

V and J are TRBV7-8 and TRBJ1-2; 7 bases match TRBD1. After removal of 5 bases from V and 8 bases from J, the junction contained 11 bases not matched to a gene. Germline CDR1 is SGHVS and CDR2 is FQNEAQ. The CDR3 covers 14 residues. The DNA for the CDR3 is TGTGCCAGCAGCATTGACAGGGCAATTGGGGGCTACACCTTC. Amino acids: CASSIDRAIGGYTF.

The V and J genes are TRBV7-9 and TRBJ2-2; TRBD1 matches 10 bases. The CDR3 runs 16 residues. Germline V gene data show CDR1 as SEHNR and CDR2 as FQNEAQ (reference sequence). V lost 4 bases to trimming and J lost 4 bases; unmatched junction nucleotides: 6. CDR3: CASSWGQGLGTGELFF. CDR3 sequence (DNA): TGTGCCAGCAGCTGGGGACAGGGGTTGGGCACCGGGGAGCTGTTTTTT. Supplemented by reference TRBV7-9 and TRBJ2-2, the full variable domain reads DTGVSQNPRHKITKRGQNVTFRCDPISEHNRLYWYRQTLGQGPEFLTYFQNEAQLEKSRLLSDRFSAERPKGSFSTLEIQRTEQGDSAMYLCASSWGQGLGTGELFFGEGSRLTVL.

The chain employs TRBV24-1 and TRBJ2-1; D unclear. The CDR3 runs to 13 residues. V gave up 4 bases and J gave up 9 bases, with 12 bases separating them. The germline gives CDR1 KGHDR, CDR2 SFDVKD. The CDR3 spells CATSDPGLGEQFF. The CDR3 bases are TGTGCCACCAGTGACCCCGGGTTGGGTGAGCAGTTCTTC.

CDR3 amino acids: CASSISGVPYNEQFF. CDR3 bases: TGTGCCAGTAGTATCTCCGGGGTACCCTACAATGAGCAGTTCTTC. The rearrangement joins TRBV19 to TRBJ2-1; D is possibly TRBD2 (5 bases). V was trimmed by 3 bases and J by 2 bases, leaving 11 bases between them. Germline V gene lookup returns CDR1 LNHDA and CDR2 SQIVND (reference sequence). The CDR3 length is 15 residues.